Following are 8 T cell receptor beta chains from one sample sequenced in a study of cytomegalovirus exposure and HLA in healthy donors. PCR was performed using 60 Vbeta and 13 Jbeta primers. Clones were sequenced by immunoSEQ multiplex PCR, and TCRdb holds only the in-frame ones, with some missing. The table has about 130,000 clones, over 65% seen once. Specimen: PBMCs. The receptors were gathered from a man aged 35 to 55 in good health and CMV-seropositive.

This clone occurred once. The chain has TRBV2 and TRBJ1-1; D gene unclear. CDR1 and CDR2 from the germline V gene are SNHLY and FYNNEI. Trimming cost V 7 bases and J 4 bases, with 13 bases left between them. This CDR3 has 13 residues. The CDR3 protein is CASKVGRGTEAFF. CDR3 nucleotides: TGTGCCAGCAAGGTCGGCCGGGGCACTGAAGCTTTCTTT.

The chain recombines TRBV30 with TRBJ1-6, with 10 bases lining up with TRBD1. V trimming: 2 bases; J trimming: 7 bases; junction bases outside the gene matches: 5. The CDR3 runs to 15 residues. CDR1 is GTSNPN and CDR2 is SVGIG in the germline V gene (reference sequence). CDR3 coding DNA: TGTGCCTGGAGTATCAGGACAGGGGGAAATTCACCCCTCCACTTT. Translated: CAWSIRTGGNSPLHF.

The chain's CDR3 is CATGQGALGYTF. DNA of the CDR3: TGTGCCACCGGACAGGGGGCATTGGGCTACACCTTC. This chain joins TRBV15 and TRBJ1-2, with 11 bases identical to TRBD1. The CDR3 loop spans 12 amino acids. The germline CDR1 and CDR2 sequences are LNHNV and YYDKDF (reference sequence). The V segment lost 8 bases and the J segment 8 bases; nucleotides outside the gene matches: 4.

The CDR3 region is CASSPAGYPNEKLFF. CDR3 DNA sequence: TGTGCCAGCAGCCCGGCGGGGTACCCTAATGAAAAACTGTTTTTT. The J gene is TRBJ1-4, the V gene TRBV7-2; no clear D gene. Germline CDR1 and CDR2: SGHTA and FQGNSA. Trimming stripped 5 bases from V and 3 bases from J, with 13 bases between. The CDR3 runs to 15 residues.

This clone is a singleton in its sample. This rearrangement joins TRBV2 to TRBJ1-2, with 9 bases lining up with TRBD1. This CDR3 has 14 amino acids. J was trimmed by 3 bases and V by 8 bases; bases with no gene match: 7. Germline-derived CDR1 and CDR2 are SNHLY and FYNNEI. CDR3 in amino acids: CASRRTGEDYGYTF. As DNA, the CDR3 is TGTGCCAGCCGGAGGACAGGGGAAGACTATGGCTACACCTTC.

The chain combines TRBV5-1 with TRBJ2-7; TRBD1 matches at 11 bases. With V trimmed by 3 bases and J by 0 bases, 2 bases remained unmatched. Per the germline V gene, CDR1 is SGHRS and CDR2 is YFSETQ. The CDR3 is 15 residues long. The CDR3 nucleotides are TGCGCCAGCAGCTCGGGACAGGGGGGCTCCTACGAGCAGTACTTC. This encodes CASSSGQGGSYEQYF.

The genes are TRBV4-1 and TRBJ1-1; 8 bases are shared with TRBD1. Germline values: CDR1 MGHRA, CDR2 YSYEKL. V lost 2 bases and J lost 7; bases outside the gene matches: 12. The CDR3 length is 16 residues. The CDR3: CASSQWIFRGQVEAFF. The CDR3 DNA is TGCGCCAGCAGCCAATGGATCTTCAGGGGACAGGTTGAAGCTTTCTTT.

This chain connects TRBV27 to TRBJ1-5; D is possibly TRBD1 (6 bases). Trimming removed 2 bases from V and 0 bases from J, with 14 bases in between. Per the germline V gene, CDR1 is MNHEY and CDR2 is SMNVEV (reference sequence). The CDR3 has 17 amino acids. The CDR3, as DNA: TGTGCCAGCAGTTTAAGGGGGACGCCGCTTAGCAATCAGCCCCAGCATTTT. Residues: CASSLRGTPLSNQPQHF.